This is a list of T cell receptor beta chains from one sample in a study of shared clonotypes between healthy human individuals. Method: immunoSEQ multiplex PCR; TCRdb's copy keeps in-frame clones and lacks some. The sample carries millions of clones, roughly 96% recorded once. Material for sequencing was naive CD4+ T cells sorted from blood. These receptors all stem from a young man in good health. The CDR3 runs from the conserved cysteine through the conserved F or W. D genes are given only for firm matches. Part of the rows lack a size; the others show once, few, many or a class for expanded clones.

abundance | j_gene | d_gene | v_gene | CDR3nt | CDR3aa
once | TRBJ2-5 | TRBD1 | TRBV7-8 | TGTGCCAGCAGCCCTTCAGGGACAGGGGACAACAGAAAAGAGACCCAGTACTTC | CASSPSGTGDNRKETQYF
- | TRBJ1-2 | TRBD1 | TRBV10-3 | TGTGCCATCAGTGATCTGAGGGGGCGCAACATCGGTGGCTACACCTTC | CAISDLRGRNIGGYTF
- | TRBJ2-7 | TRBD2 | TRBV6-5 | TGTGCCAGCAGTCGACTAGCGGGGTCCTACGAGCAGTACTTC | CASSRLAGSYEQYF
- | TRBJ1-3 | - | TRBV6-5 | TGTGCCAGCACTAGCTCTGGAAACACCATATATTTT | CASTSSGNTIYF
- | TRBJ2-4 | - | TRBV15 | TGTGCCACCAGCAGAGCTTACGAGTTAGCCAAAAACATTCAGTACTTC | CATSRAYELAKNIQYF
- | TRBJ2-7 | TRBD1 | TRBV5-3 | TGTGCCAGAAGTTCCCCGGGACAGGAGACCTACGAGCAGTACTTC | CARSSPGQETYEQYF
- | TRBJ2-5 | - | TRBV5-4 | TGTGCCAGCAGTAGAGGACAGCACCAAGAGACCCAGTACTTC | CASSRGQHQETQYF
- | TRBJ2-7 | TRBD2 | TRBV5-1 | TGCGCCAGCAGCTTTAGCGGGAGGGCCGGGTCCTACGAGCAGTACTTC | CASSFSGRAGSYEQYF
- | TRBJ1-1 | - | TRBV29-1 | TGCAGCGTTGAAGAGAGCAGGGGTTATGGCACTGAAGCTTTCTTT | CSVEESRGYGTEAFF
- | TRBJ2-7 | TRBD2 | TRBV5-6 | TGTGCCAGCAGCTTGATAGCGGGAGCGGAAGAAGAGCAGTACTTC | CASSLIAGAEEEQYF
- | TRBJ2-3 | - | TRBV5-6 | TGTGCCAGCAGAGGCGTGGGTCAGAATGAGGCAGATACGCAGTATTTT | CASRGVGQNEADTQYF
- | TRBJ2-7 | - | TRBV5-1 | TGCGCCAGCAGCTTGAGTGGCTTACTTCGCCCCGGGTCCTACGAGCAGTACTTC | CASSLSGLLRPGSYEQYF
- | TRBJ1-6 | - | TRBV10-1 | TGCGCCAGCAGTGGACAGTTAAATTCACCCCTCCACTTT | CASSGQLNSPLHF
- | TRBJ2-3 | - | TRBV9 | TGTGCCAGCAGCGCCGGGGTTAGTGGGGCAGATACGCAGTATTTT | CASSAGVSGADTQYF
- | TRBJ2-3 | - | TRBV19 | TGTGCCAGTAGACTTGCGGGTACAGATACGCAGTATTTT | CASRLAGTDTQYF
- | TRBJ2-3 | TRBD1 | TRBV7-6 | TGTGCCAGCAGCTTGGGACAGGGGAAAACTAGCACAGATACGCAGTATTTT | CASSLGQGKTSTDTQYF
once | TRBJ2-5 | TRBD2 | TRBV5-1 | TGCGCCAGCAGCCCACTAGCGGGAGTCGAGACCCAGTACTTC | CASSPLAGVETQYF
- | TRBJ1-6 | - | TRBV6-6 | TGTGCCAGCGGACATCTAGATAATTCACCCCTCCACTTT | CASGHLDNSPLHF
- | TRBJ1-5 | TRBD1 | TRBV12-5 | TGTGCTAGTGGTTTTGGCAGGGGGCAGGGGAATCAGCCCCAGCATTTT | CASGFGRGQGNQPQHF
- | TRBJ2-1 | TRBD2 | TRBV5-1 | TGCGCCAGCAGCCTGGGACTAGCGGGGGAGGGTGAGCAGTTCTTC | CASSLGLAGEGEQFF
- | TRBJ2-1 | - | TRBV5-1 | TGCGCCAGCAGGCCACTCCAGGGCTCCTACTCAGAGTTCTTC | CASRPLQGSYSEFF
- | TRBJ2-3 | - | TRBV5-6 | TGTGCCAGCAGCTTTCGTTTGGGGACGAGCACAGATACGCAGTATTTT | CASSFRLGTSTDTQYF
- | TRBJ2-1 | - | TRBV6-1 | TGTGCCAGCAGTGCAAGCTCCTACAATGAGCAGTTCTTC | CASSASSYNEQFF
- | TRBJ1-1 | TRBD1 | TRBV28 | TGTGCCAGCCTCAGGACAGGGAACACTGAAGCTTTCTTT | CASLRTGNTEAFF
- | TRBJ2-3 | TRBD2 | TRBV2 | TGTGCCAGCAGTGGGGGGGGACTCTTCACAGATACGCAGTATTTT | CASSGGGLFTDTQYF
- | TRBJ2-5 | - | TRBV10-3 | TGTGCCATCAGTGAGTCTACTAACCGAATCCAGTACTTC | CAISESTNRIQYF
- | TRBJ2-3 | TRBD2 | TRBV10-3 | TGTGCCATCAGTGAACGGGGGGGATACACAGATACGCAGTATTTT | CAISERGGYTDTQYF
- | TRBJ2-1 | - | TRBV5-1 | TGCGCCAGCAGCTTCCTCGGAACCGTGGACAATGAGCAGTTCTTC | CASSFLGTVDNEQFF
- | TRBJ2-5 | - | TRBV5-6 | TGTGCCAGCAGCTCTCCCCGACCGGGGCGGGAGACCCAGTACTTC | CASSSPRPGRETQYF
- | TRBJ1-4 | - | TRBV5-4 | TGTGCCAGCAGCTTGGACTGGGTGGGGGAAAAACTGTTTTTT | CASSLDWVGEKLFF
- | TRBJ1-5 | - | TRBV19 | TGTGCCAGTAGTATAGATCCTTTCGGGACCTATCAGCCCCAGCATTTT | CASSIDPFGTYQPQHF
- | TRBJ2-3 | TRBD2 | TRBV30 | TGTGCCTGGAGTACTCCTAGCGGCTCTAGCACAGATACGCAGTATTTT | CAWSTPSGSSTDTQYF
- | TRBJ2-1 | TRBD2 | TRBV5-1 | TGCGCCAGCAGGGTGGGCGGGAGCCAGAACAATGAGCAGTTCTTC | CASRVGGSQNNEQFF
- | TRBJ2-1 | TRBD2 | TRBV4-1 | TGCGCCAGCAGCCAAGTGGCCTCGGGGGGTGAGCAGTTCTTC | CASSQVASGGEQFF
- | TRBJ1-5 | - | TRBV5-1 | TGCGCCAGCAGCTTGGCAGGGATCAATCAGCCCCAGCATTTT | CASSLAGINQPQHF
- | TRBJ2-7 | - | TRBV9 | TGTGCCAGCAGCGTAGTCCCCAGGCGGGACCCCTACGAGCAGTACTTC | CASSVVPRRDPYEQYF
- | TRBJ2-7 | TRBD2 | TRBV7-2 | TGTGCCAGCAGCTTATCCGGGACTAGCAGGGGAGGGCAGTACTTC | CASSLSGTSRGGQYF
- | TRBJ1-3 | - | TRBV18 | TGTGCCAGCTCACCCGGGGCATCTGGAAACACCATATATTTT | CASSPGASGNTIYF
- | TRBJ2-2 | - | TRBV5-5 | TGTGCCAGCAGCTTGGAGCCGGGGAACACCGGGGAGCTGTTTTTT | CASSLEPGNTGELFF
- | TRBJ2-3 | - | TRBV18 | TGTGCCAGCTCACCCCCGGGGGCAGATACGCAGTATTTT | CASSPPGADTQYF
- | TRBJ1-6 | - | TRBV18 | TGTGCCAGCTCACCAGGTTTAACAGGGAATTCACCCCTCCACTTT | CASSPGLTGNSPLHF
- | TRBJ1-3 | - | TRBV6-5 | TGTGCCAGCAGTTACGGCGGAGACTCTGGAAACACCATATATTTT | CASSYGGDSGNTIYF
- | TRBJ2-7 | - | TRBV11-2 | TGTGCCAGCAGCCTAGGGTATGGGGTTAGAACCTACGAGCAGTACTTC | CASSLGYGVRTYEQYF
- | TRBJ1-4 | - | TRBV7-3 | TGTGCCAGCAGAATTAATGAAAAACTGTTTTTT | CASRINEKLFF
- | TRBJ1-2 | - | TRBV28 | TGTGCCAGCAGTTTCCTTAGGGGGGCGAACTATGGCTACACCTTC | CASSFLRGANYGYTF
- | TRBJ2-7 | - | TRBV2 | TGTGCCAGCAGTGAAAGGTCCTACGAGCAGTACTTC | CASSERSYEQYF
- | TRBJ1-2 | - | TRBV6-4 | TGTGCCAGCATTCGCGACCTTAGTAACTATGGCTACACCTTC | CASIRDLSNYGYTF
- | TRBJ2-7 | - | TRBV6-6 | TGTGCCAGCAGCGCTTCGACGCTCTACGAGCAGTACTTC | CASSASTLYEQYF
- | TRBJ2-7 | TRBD2 | TRBV7-2 | TGTGCCAGCAGCTTTGGGCCAGCGGGAGGGTTCTCCTACGAGCAGTACTTC | CASSFGPAGGFSYEQYF
- | TRBJ2-3 | - | TRBV25-1 | TGTGCCAGCAGTAAACGCGGGGGCACAGATACGCAGTATTTT | CASSKRGGTDTQYF